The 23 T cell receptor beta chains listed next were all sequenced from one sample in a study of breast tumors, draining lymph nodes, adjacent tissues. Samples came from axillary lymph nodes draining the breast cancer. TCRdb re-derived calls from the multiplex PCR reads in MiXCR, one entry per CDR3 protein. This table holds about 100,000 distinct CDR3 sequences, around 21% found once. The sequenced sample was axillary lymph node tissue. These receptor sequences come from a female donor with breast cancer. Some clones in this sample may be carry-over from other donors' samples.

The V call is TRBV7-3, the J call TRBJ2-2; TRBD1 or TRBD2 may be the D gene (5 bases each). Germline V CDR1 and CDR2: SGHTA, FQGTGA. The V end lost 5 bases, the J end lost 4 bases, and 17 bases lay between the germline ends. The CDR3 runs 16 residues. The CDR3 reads CASSTGARVGTGELFF. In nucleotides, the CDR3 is TGTGCCAGCAGCACCGGGGCTAGAGTGGGCACCGGGGAGCTGTTTTTT.

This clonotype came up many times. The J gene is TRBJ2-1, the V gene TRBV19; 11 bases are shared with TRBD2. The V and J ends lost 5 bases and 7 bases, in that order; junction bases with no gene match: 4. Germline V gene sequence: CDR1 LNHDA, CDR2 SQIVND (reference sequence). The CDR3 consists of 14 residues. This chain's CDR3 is CASSLAGGPNEQFF. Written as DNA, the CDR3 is TGTGCCAGTAGTTTAGCGGGGGGGCCGAATGAGCAGTTCTTC.

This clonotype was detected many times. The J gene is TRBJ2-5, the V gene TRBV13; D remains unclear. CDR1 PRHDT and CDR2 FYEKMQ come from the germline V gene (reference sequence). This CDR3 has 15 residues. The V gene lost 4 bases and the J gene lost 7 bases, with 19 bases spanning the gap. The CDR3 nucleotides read TGTGCCAGCAGCTCCACACAGTTTTCAGTGGGGACCCAGTACTTC. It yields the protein CASSSTQFSVGTQYF.

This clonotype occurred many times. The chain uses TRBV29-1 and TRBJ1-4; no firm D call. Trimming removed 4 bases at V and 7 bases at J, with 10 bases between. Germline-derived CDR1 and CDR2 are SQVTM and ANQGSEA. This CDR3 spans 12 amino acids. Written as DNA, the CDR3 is TGCAGCGTTGGGCGGGTTGGTGAAAAACTGTTTTTT. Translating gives CSVGRVGEKLFF.

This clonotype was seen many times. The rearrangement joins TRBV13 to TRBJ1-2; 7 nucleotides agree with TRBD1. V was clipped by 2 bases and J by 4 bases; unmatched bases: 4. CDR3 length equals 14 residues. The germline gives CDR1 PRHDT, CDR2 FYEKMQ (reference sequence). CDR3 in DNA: TGTGCCAGCAGCTTAATGACAGGGAGCTATGGCTACACCTTC. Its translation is CASSLMTGSYGYTF.

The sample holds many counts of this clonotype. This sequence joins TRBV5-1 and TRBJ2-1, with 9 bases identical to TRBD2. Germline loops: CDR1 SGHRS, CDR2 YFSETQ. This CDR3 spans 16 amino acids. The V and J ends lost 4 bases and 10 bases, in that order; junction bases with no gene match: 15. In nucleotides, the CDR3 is TGCGCCAGCAGCCCGGGGGGTAGCGGGAGTCCCGGGGAGCAGTTCTTC. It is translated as CASSPGGSGSPGEQFF.

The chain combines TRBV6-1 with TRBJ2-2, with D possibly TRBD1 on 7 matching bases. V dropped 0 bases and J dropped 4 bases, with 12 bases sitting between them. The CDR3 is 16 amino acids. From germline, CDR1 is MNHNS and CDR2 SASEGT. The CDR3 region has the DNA TGTGCCAGCAGTGAAGCGTACAGGGGAGGCACCGGGGAGCTGTTTTTT. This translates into CASSEAYRGGTGELFF.

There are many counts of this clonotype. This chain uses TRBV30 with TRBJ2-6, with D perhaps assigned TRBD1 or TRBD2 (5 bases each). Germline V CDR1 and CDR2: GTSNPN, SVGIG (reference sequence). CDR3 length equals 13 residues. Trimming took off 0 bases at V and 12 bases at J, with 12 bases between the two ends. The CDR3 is CAWSVFDSGVLTF. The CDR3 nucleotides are TGTGCCTGGAGTGTCTTCGACAGCGGCGTCCTGACTTTC.

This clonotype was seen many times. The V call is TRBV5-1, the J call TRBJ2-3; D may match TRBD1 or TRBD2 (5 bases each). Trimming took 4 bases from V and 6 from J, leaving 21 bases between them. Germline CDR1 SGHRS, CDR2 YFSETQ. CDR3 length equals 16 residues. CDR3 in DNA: TGCGCCAGCAGCCTGGATGGGACCTCCCCAGGCGATACGCAGTATTTT. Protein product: CASSLDGTSPGDTQYF.

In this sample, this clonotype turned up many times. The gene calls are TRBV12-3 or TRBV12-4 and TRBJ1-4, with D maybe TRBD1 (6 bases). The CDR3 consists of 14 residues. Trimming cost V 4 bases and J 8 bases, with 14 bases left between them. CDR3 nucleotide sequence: TGTGCCAGCAGTTCGACAGGCCCGGGGGAAAAACTGTTTTTT. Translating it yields CASSSTGPGEKLFF.

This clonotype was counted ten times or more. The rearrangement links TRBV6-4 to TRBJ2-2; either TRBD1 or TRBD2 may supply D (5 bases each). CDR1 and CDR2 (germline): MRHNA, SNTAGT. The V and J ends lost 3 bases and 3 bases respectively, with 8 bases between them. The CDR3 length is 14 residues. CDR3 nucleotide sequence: TGTGCCAGCAGTGAGGGGACCGACACCGGGGAGCTGTTTTTT. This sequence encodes CASSEGTDTGELFF.

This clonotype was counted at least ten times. In nucleotides, the CDR3 is TGTGCCAGCAGCTACGGGACTAGCGGCAATGAGCAGTTCTTC. Translated: CASSYGTSGNEQFF. The chain carries TRBV11-3 and TRBJ2-1, with 11 bases that match TRBD2. CDR3 length equals 14 residues. CDR1 SGHNT and CDR2 YENEEA come from the germline V gene. V shed 4 bases and J 6 bases; nucleotides not matched to a gene: 2.

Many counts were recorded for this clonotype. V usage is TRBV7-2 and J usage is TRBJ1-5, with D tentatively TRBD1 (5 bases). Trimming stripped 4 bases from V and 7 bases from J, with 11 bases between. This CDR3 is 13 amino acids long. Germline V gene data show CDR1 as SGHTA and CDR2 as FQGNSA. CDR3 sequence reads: CASSSDNFQPQHF. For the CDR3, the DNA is TGTGCCAGCAGCTCGGACAATTTCCAGCCCCAGCATTTT.

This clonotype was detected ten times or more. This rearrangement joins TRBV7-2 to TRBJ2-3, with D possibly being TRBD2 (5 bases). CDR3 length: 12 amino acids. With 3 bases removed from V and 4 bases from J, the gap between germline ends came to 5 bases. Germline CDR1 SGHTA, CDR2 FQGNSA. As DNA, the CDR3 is TGTGCCAGCAGCTTCGGGGCAGATACGCAGTATTTT. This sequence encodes CASSFGADTQYF.

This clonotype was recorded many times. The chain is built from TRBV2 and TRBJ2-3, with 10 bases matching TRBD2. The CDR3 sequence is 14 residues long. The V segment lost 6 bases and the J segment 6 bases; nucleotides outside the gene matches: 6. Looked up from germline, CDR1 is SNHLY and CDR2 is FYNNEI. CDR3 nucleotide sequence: TGTGCCAGCAGCCCCAGCGGGAGGGGGGATACGCAGTATTTT. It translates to CASSPSGRGDTQYF.

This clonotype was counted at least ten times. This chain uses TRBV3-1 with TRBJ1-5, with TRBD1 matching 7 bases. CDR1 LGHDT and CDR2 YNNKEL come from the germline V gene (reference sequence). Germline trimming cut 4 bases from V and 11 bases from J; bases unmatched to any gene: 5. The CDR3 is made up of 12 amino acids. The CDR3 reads CASSRGTAAQHF. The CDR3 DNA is TGTGCCAGCAGCCGAGGGACAGCGGCCCAGCATTTT.

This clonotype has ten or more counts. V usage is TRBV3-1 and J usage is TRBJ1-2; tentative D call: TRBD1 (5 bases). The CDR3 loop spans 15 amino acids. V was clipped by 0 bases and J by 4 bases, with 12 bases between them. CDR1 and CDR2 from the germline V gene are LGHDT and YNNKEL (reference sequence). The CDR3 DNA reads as TGTGCCAGCAGCCAAGATCGGGGGAGGGGCTATGGCTACACCTTC. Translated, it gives CASSQDRGRGYGYTF.

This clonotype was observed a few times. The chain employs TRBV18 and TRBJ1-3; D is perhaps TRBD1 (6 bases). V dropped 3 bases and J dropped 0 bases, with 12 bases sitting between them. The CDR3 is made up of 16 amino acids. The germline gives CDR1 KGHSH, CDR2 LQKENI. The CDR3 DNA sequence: TGTGCCAGCTCACCCACAGGGTCCTCCTCTGGAAACACCATATATTTT. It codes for CASSPTGSSSGNTIYF.

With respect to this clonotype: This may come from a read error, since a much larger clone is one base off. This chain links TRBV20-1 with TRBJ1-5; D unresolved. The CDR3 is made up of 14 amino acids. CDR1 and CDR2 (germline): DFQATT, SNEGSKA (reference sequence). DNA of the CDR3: TGCAGTGCCCCGGACCTACTTAGCCATCAGCCCCAGCATTTT. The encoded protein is CSAPDLLSHQPQHF.

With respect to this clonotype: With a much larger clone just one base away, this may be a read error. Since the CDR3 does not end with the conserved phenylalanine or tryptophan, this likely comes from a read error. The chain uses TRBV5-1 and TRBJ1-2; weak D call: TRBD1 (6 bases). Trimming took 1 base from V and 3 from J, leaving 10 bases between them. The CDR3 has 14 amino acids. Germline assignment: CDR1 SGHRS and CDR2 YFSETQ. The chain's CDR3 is CASSLTGRDYGYTL. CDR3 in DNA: TGCGCCAGCAGCTTGACAGGGAGGGACTATGGCTACACCCTC.

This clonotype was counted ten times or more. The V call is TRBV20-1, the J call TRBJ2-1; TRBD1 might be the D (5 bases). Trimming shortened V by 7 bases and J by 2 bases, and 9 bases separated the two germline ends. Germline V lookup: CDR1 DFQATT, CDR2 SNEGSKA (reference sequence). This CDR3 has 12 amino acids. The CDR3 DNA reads TGCAGTGGACAGCCTACCTACAATGAGCAGTTCTTC. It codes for CSGQPTYNEQFF.

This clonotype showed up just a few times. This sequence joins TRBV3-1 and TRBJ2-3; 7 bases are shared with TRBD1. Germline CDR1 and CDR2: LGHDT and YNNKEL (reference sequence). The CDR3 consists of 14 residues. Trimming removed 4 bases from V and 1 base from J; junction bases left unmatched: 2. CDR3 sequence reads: CASSPGTGTDTQYF. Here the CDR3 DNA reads TGTGCCAGCAGCCCCGGGACAGGCACAGATACGCAGTATTTT.

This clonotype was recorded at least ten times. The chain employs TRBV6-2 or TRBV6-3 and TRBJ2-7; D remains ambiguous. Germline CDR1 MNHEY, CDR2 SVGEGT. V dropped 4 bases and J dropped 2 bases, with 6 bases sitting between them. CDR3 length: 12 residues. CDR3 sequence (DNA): TGTGCCAGCAGTTCCACCACCTACGAGCAGTACTTC. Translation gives CASSSTTYEQYF.